This T cell receptor beta chain appears in the sequencing data of a study of Ad26.COV2.S vaccination and SARS-CoV-2 variants. Regarding treatment: 15 to 20 received Ad26.COV2.S at low or high dose, single or two shots; several received placebo; per-sample allocation not given. Sampling took place 63 days after the first vaccine or placebo injection. Overall study findings and caveats: In TCR breadth and depth analyses, total T cell responses may have been underestimated.

The germline V gene encodes CDR1 MNHNY and CDR2 SVGAGI (reference sequence). V shed 5 bases and J 1 base; nucleotides not matched to a gene: 6. The CDR3 runs 16 residues. A word on this clone: The antigen is unknown.

Assay used: immunoSEQ multiplex PCR; TCRdb lists only in-frame clones, some missing. Of 300,000 to 400,000 clones detected, more than 70% appear once; the ten largest clones hold around 1.9%. The receptor was derived from a person aged 18-65 years who received the Ad26.COV2.S COVID-19 vaccine or a placebo. The source material was peripheral blood, sampled in a trial of Ad26.COV2.S vaccine versus placebo. The rearrangement links TRBV6-6 to TRBJ2-1; 9 bases are shared with TRBD2. In DNA form, the CDR3 reads TGTGCCAGCAGTCTAGCGGGGTACGTATCCTACAATGAGCAGTTCTTC. Translation gives CASSLAGYVSYNEQFF.